This TCR beta chain was sequenced in a study of beta chain features in type 1 diabetes. The investigators reverse transcribed all of the isolated RNA, so they sequenced expressed TCRB transcripts. Sequencing used immunoSEQ multiplex PCR; TCRdb keeps in-frame clones, though not all of them. The sample contains roughly 730,000 clones, under 15% of which appear only once. A note on this clone: Its antigen is not identified.

Study-level results: In all four CD4+ subsets, TCRB CDR3 length was significantly, moderately reduced in type 1 diabetes. Any PCR bias toward short templates would affect both groups alike.

V dropped 7 bases and J dropped 2; count of bases not matched to a gene: 3. There are 15 residues in the CDR3. Germline-derived CDR1 and CDR2 are ENHRY and SYGVKD. The source is a man aged 18 to 35 with type 1 diabetes. Input material: naive CD4+ T cells from blood. The genes are TRBV10-3 and TRBJ2-3; the match to TRBD2 covers 13 bases. This chain's CDR3 is CAIMGLAGTTDTQYF. The CDR3 DNA is TGTGCCATCATGGGACTAGCGGGAACCACAGATACGCAGTATTTT.